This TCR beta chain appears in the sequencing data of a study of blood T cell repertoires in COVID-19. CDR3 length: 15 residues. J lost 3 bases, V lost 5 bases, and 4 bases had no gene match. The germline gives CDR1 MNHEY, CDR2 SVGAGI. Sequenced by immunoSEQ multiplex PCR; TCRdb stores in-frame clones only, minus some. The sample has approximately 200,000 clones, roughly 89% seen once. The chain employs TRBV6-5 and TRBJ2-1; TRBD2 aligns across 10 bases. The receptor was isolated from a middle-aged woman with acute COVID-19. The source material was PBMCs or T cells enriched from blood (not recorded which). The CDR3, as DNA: TGTGCCAGCAGTATAGCGGGAGGCTTCTACAATGAGCAGTTCTTC. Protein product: CASSIAGGFYNEQFF.